A selection of T cell receptor beta chains follows, all from one sample in a study of identical twins. TCRdb independently ran MiXCR on the 5' RACE reads; one entry per CDR3 protein. This table holds about 520,000 distinct CDR3 sequences, approximately 22% found once. The same specimen was also included in a second study, on T cells expressing NK-cell markers.

Material: CD4+ T cells sorted from blood. The origin of the receptors is a woman aged 18-29 years in good health. Each CDR3 is given with its conserved first and last residue. A D gene is named only where the DNA matches it firmly. Clone size is not always given. Where it is, it says once, few, many or a class for expanded clones.

clone_size,d_call,j_call,v_call,cdr3_aa,cdr3_nt
many,TRBD2,TRBJ2-1,TRBV20-1,CSARVPSGIRYNEQFF,TGCAGTGCTAGAGTACCTAGCGGGATAAGATACAATGAGCAGTTCTTC
NA,NA,TRBJ2-7,TRBV2,CASSWGGAEEQYF,TGTGCCAGCTCCTGGGGGGGCGCGGAAGAGCAGTACTTC
NA,NA,TRBJ1-2,TRBV29-1,CSVINRRGTTSNYGYTF,TGCAGCGTAATCAATCGTCGAGGCACCACCTCTAACTATGGCTACACCTTC
NA,NA,TRBJ2-7,TRBV3-1,CASSPRDRSNEQYF,TGTGCCAGCAGCCCGAGGGACCGATCCAACGAGCAGTACTTC
NA,NA,TRBJ1-2,TRBV6-5,CASSYTQTGNYGYTF,TGTGCCAGCAGTTACACCCAGACGGGTAACTATGGCTACACCTTC
NA,NA,TRBJ2-1,TRBV24-1,CATSDSLENNEQFF,TGTGCCACCAGTGATTCCCTGGAAAACAATGAGCAGTTCTTC
few,NA,TRBJ2-2,TRBV30,CAWSAQHGELFF,TGTGCCTGGAGTGCCCAACACGGGGAGCTGTTTTTT
NA,NA,TRBJ1-1,TRBV18,CASSPYGTVAFF,TGTGCCAGCTCACCATATGGGACGGTAGCTTTCTTT
NA,NA,TRBJ2-2,TRBV30,CASPGELFF,TGTGCCAGTCCCGGGGAGCTGTTTTTT
few,NA,TRBJ1-2,TRBV12-3/TRBV12-4,CASSSWFYGKGNGYTF,TGTGCCAGCAGTTCCTGGTTTTATGGGAAGGGGAATGGCTACACCTTC
NA,NA,TRBJ1-4,TRBV20-1,CSAIQGGVNEKLFF,TGCAGTGCCATACAGGGAGGGGTTAATGAAAAACTGTTTTTT
few,TRBD1,TRBJ2-3,TRBV15,CATSRGRTGGVMTDTQYF,TGTGCCACCAGCAGAGGGAGGACAGGGGGCGTTATGACAGATACGCAGTATTTT
NA,NA,TRBJ1-2,TRBV19,CASSTSGQYGYTF,TGTGCCAGTAGTACGTCCGGACAGTACGGCTACACCTTC
few,NA,TRBJ1-1,TRBV2,CASSDSLGGSTEAFF,TGTGCCAGCAGCGATAGCCTCGGAGGGAGCACTGAAGCTTTCTTT
NA,NA,TRBJ1-1,TRBV11-1,CATRFGSGGNTEAFF,TGTGCCACCCGTTTCGGGAGTGGAGGGAACACTGAAGCTTTCTTT
few,TRBD2,TRBJ2-1,TRBV20-1,CSANQVASGSGNYNEQFF,TGCAGTGCCAACCAGGTGGCTAGCGGGAGTGGAAACTACAATGAGCAGTTCTTC
NA,TRBD2,TRBJ2-7,TRBV5-5,CASSTWPSGGAYEQYF,TGTGCCAGCTCCACTTGGCCCAGCGGGGGTGCATACGAGCAGTACTTC
many,NA,TRBJ1-1,TRBV12-3/TRBV12-4,CASSQTDTEAFF,TGTGCCAGCAGCCAGACAGACACTGAAGCTTTCTTT
NA,NA,TRBJ2-5,TRBV20-1,CSAGGIGETQYF,TGCAGTGCCGGGGGTATCGGAGAGACCCAGTACTTC
NA,NA,TRBJ2-4,TRBV6-2/TRBV6-3,CASSYSSSRLIKNIQYF,TGTGCCAGCAGTTACTCCTCGTCGAGACTTATTAAAAACATTCAGTACTTC
few,NA,TRBJ1-4,TRBV5-1,CASSRQATNEKLFF,TGCGCCAGCAGCCGGCAAGCAACTAATGAAAAACTGTTTTTT
few,NA,TRBJ2-2,TRBV29-1,CSVGLQNTGELFF,TGCAGCGTGGGGTTACAGAACACCGGGGAGCTGTTTTTT
NA,NA,TRBJ1-1,TRBV10-1,CASSVLISGEAFF,TGCGCCAGCAGTGTGTTGATATCGGGCGAAGCTTTCTTT
few,NA,TRBJ2-7,TRBV3-1,CASSQIRPKALGGRLTSQYF,TGTGCCAGCAGCCAAATTCGTCCGAAAGCCCTAGGGGGGCGCTTGACTTCGCAGTACTTC
NA,NA,TRBJ2-7,TRBV27,CASSLAGGSPYEQYF,TGTGCCAGCAGTTTAGCCGGTGGTAGCCCCTACGAGCAGTACTTC
many,NA,TRBJ2-1,TRBV7-3,CASSLSTGNEQFF,TGTGCCAGCAGCTTATCGACTGGAAATGAGCAGTTCTTC
few,NA,TRBJ2-1,TRBV6-1,CASSPTGLSYNEQFF,TGTGCCAGCTCCCCCACAGGGCTCTCCTACAATGAGCAGTTCTTC
NA,NA,TRBJ1-3,TRBV10-3,CATQPDRFGNTIYF,TGTGCCACCCAACCGGACAGATTTGGAAACACCATATATTTT
NA,NA,TRBJ2-1,TRBV11-2,CASSSDSFYNEQFF,TGTGCCAGCAGCAGCGACTCGTTTTACAATGAGCAGTTCTTC
NA,NA,TRBJ2-7,TRBV10-3,CAIRAPGTPFYEQYF,TGTGCCATCAGGGCCCCTGGGACCCCCTTCTACGAGCAGTACTTC
NA,NA,TRBJ2-7,TRBV10-2,CASSESGRGRIGEQYF,TGCGCCAGCAGTGAGTCTGGTAGGGGACGCATCGGCGAGCAGTACTTC
NA,TRBD1,TRBJ2-5,TRBV10-3,CANRGRLQETQYF,TGTGCCAACAGGGGACGGTTACAAGAGACCCAGTACTTC
many,NA,TRBJ2-2,TRBV10-3,CATIQTPNTGELFF,TGTGCCACGATACAGACGCCGAACACCGGGGAGCTGTTTTTT
few,NA,TRBJ2-5,TRBV20-1,CSAMEQGVETQYF,TGCAGTGCTATGGAACAGGGTGTTGAGACCCAGTACTTC
NA,TRBD1,TRBJ1-1,TRBV14,CASRQPGTGKEAFF,TGTGCCAGCAGACAACCCGGGACAGGGAAGGAGGCTTTCTTT
once,TRBD2,TRBJ2-1,TRBV20-1,CSALPPGLADNEQFF,TGCAGTGCTCTACCCCCGGGACTAGCGGACAATGAGCAGTTCTTC
NA,TRBD2,TRBJ2-2,TRBV9,CASSVEGGGAGELFF,TGTGCCAGCAGCGTAGAAGGCGGGGGGGCCGGGGAGCTGTTTTTT
NA,TRBD1,TRBJ1-1,TRBV29-1,CSWTGKNTEAFF,TGCAGCTGGACAGGGAAGAACACTGAAGCTTTCTTT